The clone carrying this T cell receptor beta chain occurred a few times. The CDR3 runs 14 residues. V shed 5 bases and J 3 bases; nucleotides not matched to a gene: 7. TCRdb re-analysed the RT-PCR reads in MiXCR, keeping a single row per CDR3 protein. Counted here are about 680,000 distinct CDR3 sequences, 11% to 15% occurring once; the ten biggest clones make up roughly 3.9%. Sequencing was performed on memory CD4+ T cells from blood. The genes are TRBV12-3 or TRBV12-4 and TRBJ2-7, with TRBD1 matching 7 bases. The clonotype was recovered from a female donor in good health, serving as a healthy control. The CDR3 region has the DNA TGTGCCAGCAGTCGCTTACAGGGGATCTACGAGCAGTACTTC. Its translation is CASSRLQGIYEQYF.